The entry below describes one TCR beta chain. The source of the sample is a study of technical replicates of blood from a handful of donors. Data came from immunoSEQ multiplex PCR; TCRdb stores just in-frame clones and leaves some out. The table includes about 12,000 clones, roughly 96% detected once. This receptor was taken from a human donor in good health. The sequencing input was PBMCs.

The CDR3 coding sequence is TGTGCCAGCAGCCCGACCACGACAGGGACGGGTACGCAGTATTTT. The encoded protein is CASSPTTTGTGTQYF. The chain is built from TRBV6-4 and TRBJ2-3, with TRBD1 matching over 7 bases. From germline, CDR1 is MRHNA and CDR2 SNTAGT. The CDR3 totals 15 residues. The trim removed 6 bases at V and 8 bases at J, leaving 14 bases unmatched.